This is a list of T cell receptor beta chains from one sample in a study of blood T cell repertoires in COVID-19. The protocol was immunoSEQ multiplex PCR, while the TCRdb copy is restricted to in-frame clones and leaves out a portion. This table has approximately 300,000 clones, 80% to 90% appearing once. The sample was peripheral blood. These receptor sequences come from a woman in her forties or fifties with COVID-19, enrolled during active disease. Both conserved end residues are part of each CDR3. Fields, in order: clone size, V gene, D gene, J gene, CDR3 protein, CDR3 DNA. The D gene is left open where the match is weak. Clone size is shown for a subset of rows, as once, few, many or a class of expanded clone.

size: few; V: TRBV2; D: .; J: TRBJ1-2; CDR3: CASRTAFGGYTF; DNA: TGTGCCAGCAGGACAGCCTTCGGGGGCTACACCTTC
size: .; V: TRBV30; D: TRBD2; J: TRBJ2-1; CDR3: CAWSLQTSGSYNEQFF; DNA: TGTGCCTGGAGTCTTCAGACTAGCGGGAGCTACAATGAGCAGTTCTTC
size: few; V: TRBV7-9; D: TRBD1; J: TRBJ1-4; CDR3: CASSFGQGSEKLFF; DNA: TGTGCCAGCAGCTTCGGACAGGGAAGTGAAAAACTGTTTTTT
size: .; V: TRBV3-1/TRBV3-2; D: .; J: TRBJ1-3; CDR3: CASSQREISGNTIYF; DNA: TGTGCCAGCAGCCAAAGAGAGATCTCTGGAAACACCATATATTTT
size: .; V: TRBV19; D: .; J: TRBJ2-3; CDR3: CASSIAFYGSTDTQYF; DNA: TGTGCCAGTAGTATAGCATTTTACGGGAGCACAGATACGCAGTATTTT
size: .; V: TRBV5-1; D: TRBD1; J: TRBJ2-2; CDR3: CASSLGRSGGTGELFF; DNA: TGCGCCAGCAGCTTGGGGCGGTCAGGGGGCACCGGGGAGCTGTTTTTT
size: .; V: TRBV21-1; D: .; J: TRBJ2-7; CDR3: CASQCGEQVPETSGVLSYEQYF; DNA: TGTGCCAGCCAGTGTGGAGAACAGGTGCCCGAGACTAGCGGCGTACTCTCCTACGAGCAGTACTTC
size: .; V: TRBV6-2/TRBV6-3; D: .; J: TRBJ1-2; CDR3: CASSKDSPIDYGYTF; DNA: TGTGCCAGCAGCAAGGACAGTCCCATAGACTATGGCTACACCTTC
size: .; V: TRBV15; D: .; J: TRBJ2-2; CDR3: CATSRVMFANTGELFF; DNA: TGTGCCACCAGCAGAGTTATGTTCGCGAACACCGGGGAGCTGTTTTTT
size: .; V: TRBV15; D: TRBD1; J: TRBJ2-1; CDR3: CATSGTGDNEQFF; DNA: TGTGCCACCAGCGGGACAGGGGACAATGAGCAGTTCTTC
size: .; V: TRBV5-1; D: .; J: TRBJ2-7; CDR3: CASSLVPGTTYEQYF; DNA: TGCGCCAGCAGCTTGGTTCCAGGGACAACCTACGAGCAGTACTTC
size: once; V: TRBV15; D: TRBD1; J: TRBJ1-4; CDR3: CATSSYPGQGYTTNEKLFF; DNA: TGTGCCACCAGCAGTTATCCGGGACAGGGGTACACAACTAATGAAAAACTGTTTTTT
size: .; V: TRBV11-2; D: .; J: TRBJ1-2; CDR3: CASSIQDSLLYGYTF; DNA: TGTGCCAGCAGCATCCAGGACAGCCTCCTCTATGGCTACACCTTC
size: .; V: TRBV9; D: TRBD1; J: TRBJ2-3; CDR3: CASSGGQGGTDTQYF; DNA: TGTGCCAGCAGCGGGGGACAGGGGGGCACAGATACGCAGTATTTT